One sample yielded the 32 T cell receptor beta chains listed below, sequenced in a study of cytomegalovirus exposure and HLA in healthy donors. Primers: 60 Vbeta forward and 13 Jbeta reverse. Clones were sequenced by immunoSEQ multiplex PCR, and TCRdb holds only the in-frame ones, with some missing. The sample has roughly 150,000 clones, 75% seen once. The sequencing sample was made of PBMCs. The source of these receptors is a man aged 30-40 years in good health and CMV-seronegative.

The V gene is TRBV4-2, the J gene TRBJ1-3; D is ambiguous. This CDR3 is 16 amino acids long. With 3 bases removed from V and 0 bases from J, the gap between germline ends came to 12 bases. Germline CDR1 reads LGHNA; CDR2 reads YNFKEQ. The CDR3 DNA sequence: TGTGCCAGCAGCCAGGCCCCGGGTACCTCTGGAAACACCATATATTTT. Its translation: CASSQAPGTSGNTIYF.

This rearrangement joins TRBV9 to TRBJ2-7; maybe TRBD1 (5 bases). Trimming left V 1 base short and J 2 bases short, with 13 bases between. Germline lookup yields CDR1 SGDLS and CDR2 YYNGEE. This CDR3 is 15 amino acids long. In DNA form, the CDR3 reads TGTGCCAGCAGCGTAAGGGGCAGCACGGCCTACGAGCAGTACTTC. Protein sequence: CASSVRGSTAYEQYF.

The chain is built from TRBV29-1 and TRBJ1-1; D unclear. The CDR3 length is 11 residues. Trimming took off 4 bases at V and 3 bases at J, with 6 bases between the two ends. CDR1 and CDR2 from the germline V gene are SQVTM and ANQGSEA. The CDR3 sequence: CSVGSDTEAFF. The CDR3 DNA reads as TGCAGCGTTGGGTCGGACACTGAAGCTTTCTTT.

Points on this clone: At one end, the junction sequence differs from germline, possibly due to a read error. The V gene is TRBV27, the J gene TRBJ2-6; tentatively, D is TRBD1 (5 bases). The CDR3 spans 17 residues. CDR1 MNHEY and CDR2 SMNVEV come from the germline V gene (reference sequence). CDR3 residues: CASSFDSLLSGANGLTF. DNA for the CDR3: TGTGCCAGCAGTTTCGACAGCCTCCTCTCTGGGGCCAACGGCCTGACTTTC.

The chain combines TRBV9 with TRBJ1-2; D unclear. Germline V gene sequence: CDR1 SGDLS, CDR2 YYNGEE. The ends were cut back, 0 bases at V and 1 base at J, with 10 bases in the middle. The CDR3 has 15 residues. CDR3 loop: CASSVGDNFNYGYTF. For the CDR3, the DNA is TGTGCCAGCAGCGTAGGAGACAATTTTAACTATGGCTACACCTTC.

This clone has just one count. The chain has TRBV7-2 and TRBJ2-2, with TRBD1 as a possible D gene (5 bases). The CDR3 covers 15 residues. The V gene's germline CDR1 is SGHTA and CDR2 FQGNSA. Trimming cost V 5 bases and J 6 bases, with 16 bases left between them. The CDR3 DNA sequence: TGTGCCAGCAGCGGGCGAGATGTGGGGCCCGGGGAGCTGTTTTTT. Amino acid sequence: CASSGRDVGPGELFF.

This chain connects TRBV2 to TRBJ1-6; D is possibly TRBD1 (5 bases). Germline V gene lookup returns CDR1 SNHLY and CDR2 FYNNEI. The length of the CDR3 is 13 residues. Deletions cut 8 bases from V and 7 bases from J, with 12 bases between. CDR3 residues: CASLRGENSPLHF. The CDR3 DNA reads TGTGCCAGCCTGCGGGGGGAAAATTCACCCCTCCACTTT.

This sequence joins TRBV28 and TRBJ1-5, with 10 bases that match TRBD1. The CDR3 spans 19 residues. J gave up 0 bases and V 4 bases, and 12 bases lay outside the gene matches. From germline, CDR1 is MDHEN and CDR2 SYDVKM. Here the CDR3 reads CASSSPAWDRGYSNQPQHF. CDR3 DNA sequence: TGTGCCAGCAGTTCCCCCGCGTGGGACAGGGGATATAGCAATCAGCCCCAGCATTTT.

The CDR3 loop is CASSWTSGRNEQFF. The CDR3 DNA reads as TGTGCCAGCAGTTGGACTAGCGGGAGAAATGAGCAGTTCTTC. The chain couples TRBV2 to TRBJ2-1; TRBD2 aligns across 13 bases. This CDR3 is 14 amino acids long. Germline values: CDR1 SNHLY, CDR2 FYNNEI. After removal of 5 bases from V and 7 bases from J, the junction contained 2 bases not matched to a gene.

This chain joins TRBV6-5 and TRBJ1-2, with D unclear. Germline CDR1 is MNHEY and CDR2 is SVGAGI. V lost 8 bases to trimming and J lost 0 bases, with 10 bases between them. The CDR3 extends over 13 amino acids. The CDR3 loop reads CASRDSANYGYTF. Written as DNA, the CDR3 is TGTGCCAGCCGCGACTCAGCTAACTATGGCTACACCTTC.

The J gene is TRBJ1-2, the V gene TRBV30; D gene unclear. V was shortened by 3 bases and J by 4 bases, with 9 bases between the two germline ends. Germline V gene lookup returns CDR1 GTSNPN and CDR2 SVGIG (reference sequence). The CDR3 runs to 12 residues. CDR3 region: CAWSGGLYGYTF. CDR3 DNA sequence: TGTGCCTGGAGCGGAGGCCTCTATGGCTACACCTTC.

This sequence joins TRBV25-1 and TRBJ2-5, with 10 bases aligning to TRBD2. This CDR3 comprises 16 residues. Looked up from germline, CDR1 is MGHDK and CDR2 is SYGVNS. V lost 3 bases and J lost 3; bases outside the gene matches: 7. The CDR3 sequence is CASSELAGEDEETQYF. The CDR3 DNA is TGTGCCAGCAGTGAGCTAGCGGGGGAGGATGAAGAGACCCAGTACTTC.

The rearrangement links TRBV18 to TRBJ2-7; no firm D call. V lost 2 bases and J 5 bases, leaving 13 bases between the germline ends. This CDR3 region has 14 residues. Germline CDR1 is KGHSH and CDR2 is LQKENI. DNA for the CDR3: TGTGCCAGCTCACCAGGCTCGGGTTTCCACGAGCAGTACTTC. This sequence encodes CASSPGSGFHEQYF.

The chain recombines TRBV5-1 with TRBJ2-3; D possibly corresponds to TRBD2 (5 bases). The length of the CDR3 is 15 residues. Per the germline V gene, CDR1 is SGHRS and CDR2 is YFSETQ. The V gene lost 2 bases and the J gene lost 7 bases, with 17 bases spanning the gap. The CDR3 loop reads CASSLALQLVHTQYF. In DNA, the CDR3 is TGCGCCAGCAGCTTAGCTCTCCAACTAGTTCATACGCAGTATTTT.

This chain joins TRBV19 and TRBJ1-5; 7 bases map to TRBD1. The V and J ends lost 8 bases and 5 bases, in that order; junction bases with no gene match: 6. The CDR3 loop spans 13 amino acids. Germline V gives CDR1 LNHDA, CDR2 SQIVND (reference sequence). The CDR3 loop reads CASSPRGDQPQHF. CDR3 nucleotides: TGTGCCAGTTCTCCCAGGGGGGATCAGCCCCAGCATTTT.

The J gene is TRBJ1-1, the V gene TRBV5-1, with TRBD1 matching over 7 bases. V trimming: 1 base; J trimming: 1 base; junction bases outside the gene matches: 1. The CDR3 covers 14 residues. CDR1 and CDR2 from the germline V gene are SGHRS and YFSETQ. The CDR3 reads CASSLTGANTEAFF. The CDR3 region has the DNA TGCGCCAGCAGCTTGACAGGGGCGAACACTGAAGCTTTCTTT.

This sequence joins TRBV5-1 and TRBJ2-7; 11 bases align to TRBD2. Germline CDR1 is SGHRS and CDR2 is YFSETQ. The CDR3 loop spans 19 amino acids. Trimming took 0 bases from V and 3 from J; bases not matched to a gene: 14. This chain's CDR3 is CASSLVARRLAGTFYEQYF. Written as DNA, the CDR3 is TGCGCCAGCAGCTTGGTGGCCCGTCGACTAGCGGGAACCTTCTACGAGCAGTACTTC.

In DNA, the CDR3 is TGTGCCAGCAGCTTAACGCGGGGCAGCCTCTCCTACGAGCAGTACTTC. It yields the protein CASSLTRGSLSYEQYF. This sequence joins TRBV7-2 and TRBJ2-7, with D perhaps TRBD2 (6 bases). V lost 2 bases and J 0 bases, leaving 14 bases between the germline ends. The germline CDR1 and CDR2 sequences are SGHTA and FQGNSA. This CDR3 comprises 16 residues.

This chain connects TRBV28 to TRBJ2-3; 10 bases map to TRBD2. The CDR3 totals 16 residues. CDR1 and CDR2 from the germline V gene are MDHEN and SYDVKM. With 2 bases clipped from V and 6 bases from J, the junction kept 8 bases outside the gene matches. In nucleotides, the CDR3 is TGTGCCAGCAGTTTACTGGGACTAGCGCTACCGGATACGCAGTATTTT. Its translation: CASSLLGLALPDTQYF.

The chain is built from TRBV4-1 and TRBJ2-7; D is perhaps TRBD1 (5 bases). CDR1 is MGHRA and CDR2 is YSYEKL in the germline V gene. The CDR3 consists of 15 residues. V lost 3 bases and J 2 bases, leaving 14 bases between the germline ends. The CDR3 DNA sequence: TGCGCCAGCAGCCACCACGCGACAGAAGCCTACGAGCAGTACTTC. Encoded protein: CASSHHATEAYEQYF.

This clone was recorded a few times. The chain is built from TRBV19 and TRBJ2-3; 12 nucleotides agree with TRBD2. The CDR3 extends over 17 amino acids. CDR1 and CDR2 from the germline V gene are LNHDA and SQIVND (reference sequence). Losses at the gene ends were 3 bases for V and 4 bases for J; bases not matched to a gene: 8. The CDR3 loop reads CASSIRASGRAADTQYF. The CDR3 nucleotides are TGTGCCAGTAGTATTCGGGCTAGCGGGAGGGCTGCAGATACGCAGTATTTT.

Here the CDR3 reads CASSFRGEQYF. The CDR3 DNA reads as TGTGCCAGCAGTTTCAGGGGAGAGCAGTACTTC. The genes are TRBV27 and TRBJ2-7, with D possibly being TRBD1 (6 bases). This CDR3 is built from 11 residues. V shed 3 bases and J shed 7 bases, with 7 bases lying between them. Germline CDR1 and CDR2: MNHEY and SMNVEV (reference sequence).

The chain carries TRBV5-1 and TRBJ2-5; TRBD2 might be the D (6 bases). Looked up from germline, CDR1 is SGHRS and CDR2 is YFSETQ. This CDR3 has 12 amino acids. V lost 7 bases to trimming and J lost 5 bases, with 12 bases between them. Here the CDR3 reads CASSSGRETQYF. CDR3 DNA: TGCGCCAGCTCCTCAGGGAGGGAGACCCAGTACTTC.

This clone was picked up one time. The rearrangement uses TRBV4-2 and TRBJ2-7; 8 bases agree with TRBD1. V was pared by 7 bases and J by 2 bases, with 13 bases of the junction left unmatched. Germline V CDR1 and CDR2: LGHNA, YNFKEQ. The CDR3 consists of 16 residues. The DNA for the CDR3 is TGTGCCAGCACGCTTGTTCCGGGACAGGCCGCCTACGAGCAGTACTTC. Translated, it gives CASTLVPGQAAYEQYF.

The chain joins TRBV5-1 to TRBJ2-7; TRBD1 matches 8 bases. CDR1 is SGHRS and CDR2 is YFSETQ in the germline V gene. V shed 3 bases and J 5 bases; nucleotides not matched to a gene: 10. CDR3 size: 15 residues. The CDR3 loop reads CASSSLQGAGDEQYF. CDR3 nucleotides: TGCGCCAGCAGCTCCCTCCAGGGGGCTGGTGACGAGCAGTACTTC.

There are a few counts of this clone. The junction and the germline gene differ at one end; a read error may be behind it. This rearrangement joins TRBV2 to TRBJ2-3, with 9 bases that match TRBD2. This CDR3 has 14 amino acids. The germline CDR1 and CDR2 sequences are SNHLY and FYNNEI. The CDR3 sequence is CASSPGTSRDTQYF. CDR3 in DNA: TGTGCCAGCAGTCCTGGGACTAGCAGAGATACGCAGTATTTT.

The chain carries TRBV27 and TRBJ2-3; TRBD2 matches at 7 bases. CDR1 MNHEY and CDR2 SMNVEV come from the germline V gene (reference sequence). V shed 3 bases and J 4 bases; nucleotides not matched to a gene: 10. The CDR3 is 16 amino acids. CDR3 sequence: CASSFKGGRRADTQYF. CDR3 nucleotides: TGTGCCAGCAGTTTTAAGGGCGGGAGAAGGGCAGATACGCAGTATTTT.

The genes are TRBV5-4 and TRBJ2-3; a possible D gene is TRBD2 (6 bases). V was shortened by 3 bases and J by 0 bases, with 20 bases between the two germline ends. CDR3 size: 18 residues. Germline CDR1 is SGHNT and CDR2 is YYREEE (reference sequence). The CDR3 bases are TGTGCCAGCAGCTCTGGGGCGGGAACGGTTTCTAGCACAGATACGCAGTATTTT. Protein product: CASSSGAGTVSSTDTQYF.

A few counts support this clone. The genes are TRBV28 and TRBJ2-1; D might be TRBD1 (5 bases). Germline CDR1 MDHEN, CDR2 SYDVKM. Trimming removed 4 bases at V and 3 bases at J, with 13 bases between. The CDR3 sequence is 15 residues long. The DNA of the CDR3 is TGTGCCAGCAGTTCTCCCCAGGGCGGCTACAATGAGCAGTTCTTC. As protein: CASSSPQGGYNEQFF. Full variable domain (missing parts from reference TRBV28 and TRBJ2-1): DVKVTQSSRYLVKRTGEKVFLECVQDMDHENMFWYRQDPGLGLRLIYFSYDVKMKEKGDIPEGYSVSREKKERFSLILESASTNQTSMYLCASSSPQGGYNEQFFGPGTRLTVL.

This clone showed up just a few times. This chain joins TRBV27 and TRBJ2-3; 12 positions match TRBD2. With V trimmed by 4 bases and J by 4 bases, 6 bases remained unmatched. The CDR3 is made up of 16 amino acids. CDR1 and CDR2 from the germline V gene are MNHEY and SMNVEV (reference sequence). This CDR3 reads CASSWRLAGVADTQYF. The CDR3 region has the DNA TGTGCCAGCAGTTGGCGACTAGCGGGAGTCGCAGATACGCAGTATTTT.

The rearrangement uses TRBV5-1 and TRBJ1-4; 10 bases match TRBD1. The V gene end was trimmed by 0 bases and the J gene end by 3 bases; junction bases not matched to a gene: 8. The CDR3 length is 18 residues. Germline V gene lookup returns CDR1 SGHRS and CDR2 YFSETQ. The CDR3 DNA reads as TGCGCCAGCAGCTTGGGGCCCCGGGACAGGGGAGCTAATGAAAAACTGTTTTTT. It encodes CASSLGPRDRGANEKLFF.

The chain has TRBV2 and TRBJ1-1; weak D call: TRBD1 (6 bases). The CDR3 is made up of 13 amino acids. Trimming pared 6 bases from V and 2 bases from J, leaving 10 bases between. Germline assignment: CDR1 SNHLY and CDR2 FYNNEI. CDR3 bases: TGTGCCAGCAGGCAGGGGCTCAACACTGAAGCTTTCTTT. Encoded protein: CASRQGLNTEAFF.